This TCR beta chain emerged from a study of patients and donors after allogeneic stem cell transplantation (dated by TCRdb to 2018 to 2021). This clonotype was counted many times. Which antigen it targets is not known. Per-base qualities were not stored, and no clone one base away is much larger. From the cysteine up to the phenylalanine, the CDR3 has a length of 14 residues. Only the CDR3 region is kept as DNA, spanning 42 bases read in frame from base 1. Deletion took 3 bases off V and 4 bases off J, with a span of 13 bases between the germline ends. According to the germline V gene (reference sequence), CDR1 reads MNHEY and CDR2 reads SMNVEV. Receptors were amplified or captured by RT-PCR. TCRdb lists the instrument as NextSeq 550. Using fastp at Q25 and MiXCR, TCRdb reprocessed the public reads and kept productive beta chains. Every distinct CDR3 protein forms one entry, paired with its most common genes and DNA. In all, the sample holds about 25,000 distinct CDR3 sequences, and roughly 8% of those were seen once. The leading ten clones occupy approximately 48% of the sample.

The chain couples TRBV27 to TRBJ2-7; the D gene is possibly TRBD1, with 5 bases matching. The sequenced sample consisted of blood, either unsorted or a sorted T cell fraction (not recorded which). This TCR came from a human donor who was either an allogeneic HSCT recipient or a stem cell or donor lymphocyte infusion donor (not recorded which). It is not recorded whose cells these are; they may come from a transplant donor. CDR3 reads: CASSLSRGYYEQYF. The bases read TGTGCCAGCAGTTTGTCTAGGGGCTATTACGAGCAGTACTTC.